This T cell receptor beta chain was sequenced for a study of blood T cell repertoires in COVID-19. Turning to the study itself: T cells, B-cell-depleted T cells, or PBMCs supplied cDNA or gDNA.

CDR3 length: 12 amino acids. After removal of 10 bases from V and 7 bases from J, the junction contained 3 bases not matched to a gene. CDR1 KGHDR and CDR2 SFDVKD come from the germline V gene. Measured with immunoSEQ multiplex PCR; TCRdb has only the in-frame clones, and not every one. Here the sample spans 150,000 to 200,000 clones, about four fifths being singletons. Participants' reported clinical history set cohort assignment. The sequenced sample was PBMCs or T cells enriched from blood (not recorded which). This sequence originates from a woman aged 60-75 years who had recovered from COVID-19. The chain has TRBV24-1 and TRBJ1-4; 9 bases are shared with TRBD1. CDR3 bases: TGTGCCACACAGGGGGCCACTGAAAAACTGTTTTTT. Translating it yields CATQGATEKLFF.